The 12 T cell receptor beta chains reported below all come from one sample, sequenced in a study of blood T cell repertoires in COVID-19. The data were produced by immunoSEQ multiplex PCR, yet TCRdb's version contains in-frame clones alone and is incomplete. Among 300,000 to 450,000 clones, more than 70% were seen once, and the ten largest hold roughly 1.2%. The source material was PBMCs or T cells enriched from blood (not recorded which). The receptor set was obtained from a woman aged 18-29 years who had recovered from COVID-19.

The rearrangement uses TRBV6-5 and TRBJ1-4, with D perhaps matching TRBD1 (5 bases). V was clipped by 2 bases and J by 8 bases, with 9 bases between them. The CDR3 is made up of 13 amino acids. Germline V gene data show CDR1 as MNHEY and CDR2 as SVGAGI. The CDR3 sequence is CASSYRGREKLFF. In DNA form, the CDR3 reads TGTGCCAGCAGTTACAGGGGCCGCGAAAAACTGTTTTTT.

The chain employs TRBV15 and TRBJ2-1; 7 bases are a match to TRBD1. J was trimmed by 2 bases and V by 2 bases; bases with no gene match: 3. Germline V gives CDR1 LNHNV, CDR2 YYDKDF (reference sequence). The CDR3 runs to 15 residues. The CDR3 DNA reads TGTGCCACCAGCAGAACAGGGGCGACCTACAATGAGCAGTTCTTC. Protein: CATSRTGATYNEQFF. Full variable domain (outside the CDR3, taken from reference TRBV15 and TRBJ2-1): DAMVIQNPRYQVTQFGKPVTLSCSQTLNHNVMYWYQQKSSQAPKLLFHYYDKDFNNEADTPDNFQSRRPNTSFCFLDIRSPGLGDTAMYLCATSRTGATYNEQFFGPGTRLTVL.

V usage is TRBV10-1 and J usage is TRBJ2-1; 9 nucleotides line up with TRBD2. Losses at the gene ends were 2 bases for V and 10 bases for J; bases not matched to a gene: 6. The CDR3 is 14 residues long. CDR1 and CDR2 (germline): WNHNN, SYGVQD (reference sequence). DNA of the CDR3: TGCGCCAGCAGTGAGGCGGGGGGGTATGGAGAGCAGTTCTTC. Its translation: CASSEAGGYGEQFF.

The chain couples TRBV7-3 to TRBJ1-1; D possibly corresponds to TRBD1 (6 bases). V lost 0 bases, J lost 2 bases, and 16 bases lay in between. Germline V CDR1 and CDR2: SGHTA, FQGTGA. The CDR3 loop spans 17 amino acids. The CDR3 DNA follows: TGTGCCAGCAGCTTAACCCGCTCGACAGGTTTTAACACTGAAGCTTTCTTT. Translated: CASSLTRSTGFNTEAFF.

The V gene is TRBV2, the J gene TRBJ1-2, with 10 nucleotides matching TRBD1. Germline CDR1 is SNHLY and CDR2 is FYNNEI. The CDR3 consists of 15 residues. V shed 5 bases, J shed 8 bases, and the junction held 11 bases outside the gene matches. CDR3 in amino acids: CASSITRDRGEGYTF. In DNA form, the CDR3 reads TGTGCCAGCAGTATTACCCGGGACAGGGGAGAGGGCTACACCTTC.

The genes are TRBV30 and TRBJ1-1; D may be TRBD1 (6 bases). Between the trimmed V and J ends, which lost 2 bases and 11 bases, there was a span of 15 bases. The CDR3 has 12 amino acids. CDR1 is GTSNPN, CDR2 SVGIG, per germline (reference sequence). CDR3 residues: CAWSPQGRDAFF. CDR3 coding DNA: TGTGCCTGGAGTCCTCAGGGGAGGGATGCTTTCTTT.

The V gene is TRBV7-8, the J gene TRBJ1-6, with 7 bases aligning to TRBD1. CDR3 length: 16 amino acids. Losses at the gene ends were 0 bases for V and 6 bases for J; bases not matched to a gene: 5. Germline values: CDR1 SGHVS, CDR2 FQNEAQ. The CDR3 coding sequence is TGTGCCAGCAGCTTAGCGGCGACAGGGAGTAATTCACCCCTCCACTTT. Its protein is CASSLAATGSNSPLHF.

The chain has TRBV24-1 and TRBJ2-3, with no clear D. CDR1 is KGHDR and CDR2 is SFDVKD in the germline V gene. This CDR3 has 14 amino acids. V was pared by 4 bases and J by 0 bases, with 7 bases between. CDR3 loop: CATSESGSTDTQYF. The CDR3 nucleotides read TGTGCCACCAGTGAGTCAGGCAGCACAGATACGCAGTATTTT.

The CDR3 sequence: CASSRRGRGEKLFF. For the CDR3, the DNA is TGTGCCAGCAGCCGCAGGGGGCGCGGTGAAAAACTGTTTTTT. The chain uses TRBV3-1 (or the pseudogene TRBV3-2) and TRBJ1-4, with TRBD1 identical over 8 bases. CDR1 and CDR2 from the germline V gene are LGHDT and YNNKEL (reference sequence). The J segment lost 7 bases and the V segment lost 4 bases, leaving 5 bases of the junction unmatched. The CDR3 covers 14 residues.

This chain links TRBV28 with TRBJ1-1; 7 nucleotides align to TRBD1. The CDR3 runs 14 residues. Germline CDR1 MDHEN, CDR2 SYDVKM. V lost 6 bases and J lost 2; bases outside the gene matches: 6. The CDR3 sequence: CASRSGQDNTEAFF. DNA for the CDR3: TGTGCCAGCAGGTCTGGACAGGACAACACTGAAGCTTTCTTT.

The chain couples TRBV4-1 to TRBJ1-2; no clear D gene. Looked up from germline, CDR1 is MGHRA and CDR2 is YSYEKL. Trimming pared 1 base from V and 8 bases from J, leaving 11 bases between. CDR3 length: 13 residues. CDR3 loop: CASSQANSIGYTF. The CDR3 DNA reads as TGCGCCAGCAGCCAAGCCAACAGTATCGGCTACACCTTC.

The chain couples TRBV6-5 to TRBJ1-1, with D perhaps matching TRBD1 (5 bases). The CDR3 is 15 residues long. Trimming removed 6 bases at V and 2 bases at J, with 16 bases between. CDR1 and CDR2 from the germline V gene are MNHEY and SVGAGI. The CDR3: CASSRDPDRNTEAFF. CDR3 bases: TGTGCCAGCAGCCGCGACCCTGACAGAAACACTGAAGCTTTCTTT.